This TCR beta chain was captured by sequencing in a study of OX40 agonist ivuxolimab in advanced cancers. Germline lookup yields CDR1 SGHTA and CDR2 FQGNSA. CDR3 length equals 14 residues. The V gene lost 1 base and the J gene lost 5 bases, with 11 bases spanning the gap. Sequencing was performed with immunoSEQ multiplex PCR; in TCRdb, only in-frame clones are kept and a portion is missing. This sample has around 35,000 clones, with about 87% found just once. The genes are TRBV7-2 and TRBJ2-5; D possibly corresponds to TRBD2 (7 bases). The TCR originated in an adult with an advanced solid tumor such as melanoma, head and neck, liver or kidney cancer. Sequencing used CD4+ or CD8+ T cells sorted from blood, obtained in a trial of the OX40 agonist ivuxolimab. The CDR3 DNA reads TGTGCCAGCAGCTTAGGGGGGGGCCGCGAGACCCAGTACTTC. Translated: CASSLGGGRETQYF.